A selection of T cell receptor beta chains follows, all from one sample in a study of early T cells in non-severe SARS-CoV-2 infection. TCRdb recomputed calls from the 5' RACE reads with MiXCR, one row per CDR3 protein. The table has some 54,000 distinct CDR3 sequences, about 10% seen once. The sequenced material came from whole blood. These receptors came from an adult who was a healthcare worker with PCR-confirmed SARS-CoV-2 infection or an uninfected control (not recorded which). Each CDR3 is given with its conserved first and last residue. The D gene is left open where the match is weak. The size entry is marked missing in some rows and otherwise reads once, few, many or a size class.

v_call	d_call	j_call	clone_size	cdr3_aa	cdr3_nt
TRBV7-6	TRBD2	TRBJ2-1	many	CASSLGSGSSYNEQFF	TGTGCCAGCAGCTTAGGTAGCGGGAGCTCCTACAATGAGCAGTTCTTC
TRBV6-6	-	TRBJ1-2	-	CASTYRTDNNYGYTF	TGTGCCAGCACCTACCGGACAGATAATAACTATGGCTACACCTTC
TRBV7-3	-	TRBJ2-1	many	CASSLQGGRSYNEQFF	TGTGCCAGCAGCCTCCAAGGGGGACGCTCCTACAATGAGCAGTTCTTC
TRBV6-5	-	TRBJ1-1	-	CASSLAPYGGHTEAFF	TGTGCCAGCAGCCTTGCTCCGTACGGGGGACACACTGAAGCTTTCTTT
TRBV21-1	-	TRBJ1-2	-	CASSNPGTGVNGYTF	TGTGCCAGCAGCAATCCCGGGACAGGAGTGAATGGCTACACCTTC
TRBV2	TRBD2	TRBJ2-5	many	CASRGLAGEETQYF	TGTGCCAGCAGGGGACTAGCGGGAGAAGAGACCCAGTACTTC
TRBV7-9	-	TRBJ2-4	medium-sized	CASKEDTQNIQYF	TGTGCCAGCAAGGAAGATACCCAGAACATTCAGTACTTC
TRBV5-5	-	TRBJ1-2	many	CASSFIAGASNYGYTF	TGTGCCAGCAGCTTTATCGCAGGGGCGTCGAACTATGGCTACACCTTC
TRBV7-9	-	TRBJ1-5	few	CASSPSGAFNQPQHF	TGTGCCAGCAGCCCCTCGGGGGCTTTTAATCAGCCCCAGCATTTT
TRBV29-1	-	TRBJ2-1	-	CSVPDWSYNEQFF	TGCAGCGTCCCGGATTGGTCCTACAATGAGCAGTTCTTC
TRBV12-3/TRBV12-4	TRBD2	TRBJ2-7	-	CASSLLSAGGPFYEQYF	TGTGCCAGCAGTTTGTTATCAGCGGGAGGGCCATTCTACGAGCAGTACTTC
TRBV6-2/TRBV6-3	-	TRBJ2-1	many	CASSPTNNEQFF	TGTGCCAGCAGTCCTACCAACAATGAGCAGTTCTTC
TRBV20-1	-	TRBJ1-5	many	CSARGLSWRSNQPQHF	TGCAGTGCTAGAGGACTCTCCTGGAGGAGCAATCAGCCCCAGCATTTT
TRBV7-3	-	TRBJ1-1	-	CASSADSGAFF	TGTGCCAGCAGCGCGGACAGTGGAGCTTTCTTT
TRBV7-2	TRBD2	TRBJ2-1	many	CASSKREVTYNEQFF	TGTGCCAGCAGCAAGCGGGAGGTAACCTACAATGAGCAGTTCTTC
TRBV14	TRBD2	TRBJ2-6	-	CASSPLAGLSGANVLTF	TGTGCCAGCAGCCCACTAGCGGGGCTCTCTGGGGCCAACGTCCTGACTTTC
TRBV29-1	TRBD1	TRBJ2-3	-	CSVRDRGQSDTQYF	TGCAGCGTGCGGGACAGGGGGCAATCAGATACGCAGTATTTT
TRBV12-5	-	TRBJ2-7	-	CASGLREAVQYF	TGTGCTAGTGGTTTAAGGGAGGCCGTGCAGTACTTC
TRBV6-1	-	TRBJ2-1	few	CATLTRGGYNEQFF	TGTGCCACCTTGACGAGAGGAGGCTACAATGAGCAGTTCTTC
TRBV6-5	-	TRBJ2-1	many	CASSLRGDEQFF	TGTGCCAGCAGCCTAAGGGGGGATGAGCAGTTCTTC
TRBV5-4	-	TRBJ2-2	many	CASTRRGAVSGELFF	TGTGCCAGCACCAGGAGAGGGGCCGTTTCAGGGGAGCTGTTTTTT
TRBV6-2/TRBV6-3	-	TRBJ2-1	-	CASSYVRTLSSYNEQFF	TGTGCCAGCAGTTACGTGCGGACCCTTAGCTCCTACAATGAGCAGTTCTTC
TRBV28	TRBD1	TRBJ1-6	few	CASSPTGGAHSPLHF	TGTGCCAGCAGTCCTACAGGGGGAGCGCATTCACCCCTCCACTTT
TRBV12-3/TRBV12-4	-	TRBJ1-3	few	CASSSRAYSGNTIYF	TGTGCCAGCAGTTCCAGGGCCTACTCTGGAAACACCATATATTTT
TRBV20-1	-	TRBJ2-5	many	CSAPRGETQYF	TGCAGTGCCCCACGGGGAGAGACCCAGTACTTC
TRBV19	-	TRBJ2-2	many	CASSMARDPNTGELFF	TGTGCCAGTAGTATGGCTCGAGACCCGAACACCGGGGAGCTGTTTTTT
TRBV7-3	-	TRBJ1-2	few	CASSPSPDPNYGYTF	TGTGCCAGCAGCCCCAGTCCCGACCCTAACTATGGCTACACCTTC
TRBV6-5	TRBD2	TRBJ2-3	-	CASSLGLAGTDTQYF	TGTGCCAGCAGCCTCGGACTAGCGGGGACAGATACGCAGTATTTT
TRBV27	-	TRBJ2-3	-	CASSLGFESTDTQYF	TGTGCCAGCAGTTTAGGCTTCGAAAGCACAGATACGCAGTATTTT
TRBV4-1	-	TRBJ2-1	-	CASSQEPPLPGAVYNEQFF	TGCGCCAGCAGCCAAGAACCCCCCCTCCCGGGGGCGGTTTACAATGAGCAGTTCTTC
TRBV20-1	-	TRBJ2-3	many	CSAIDPGVGTDTQYF	TGCAGTGCTATAGATCCGGGAGTAGGGACAGATACGCAGTATTTT
TRBV28	-	TRBJ2-1	-	CASSLVVSPFF	TGTGCCAGCAGTTTAGTTGTTTCCCCGTTCTTC
TRBV13	-	TRBJ1-1	-	CASHLVEANTEAFF	TGTGCCAGCCACTTGGTCGAGGCGAACACTGAAGCTTTCTTT
TRBV20-1	-	TRBJ1-5	many	CSASLGYSNQPQHF	TGCAGTGCTAGTTTGGGTTATAGCAATCAGCCCCAGCATTTT
TRBV2	-	TRBJ2-5	-	CASSVFLQETQYF	TGTGCCAGCAGTGTGTTCCTTCAAGAGACCCAGTACTTC
TRBV7-9	TRBD2	TRBJ2-1	few	CASSQRAGGNNEQFF	TGTGCCAGCAGCCAGCGCGCCGGGGGGAACAATGAGCAGTTCTTC
TRBV18	-	TRBJ2-3	-	CASRNPNTDTQYF	TGTGCCAGCCGCAATCCGAACACAGATACGCAGTATTTT
TRBV18	TRBD1	TRBJ2-7	many	CASSAGQGQGEQYF	TGTGCCAGCTCAGCGGGACAGGGCCAGGGGGAGCAGTACTTC
TRBV5-4	-	TRBJ2-5	-	CASSIKETQYF	TGTGCCAGCAGCATAAAAGAGACCCAGTACTTC
TRBV13	TRBD1	TRBJ2-7	many	CASSWRGQAGYEQYF	TGTGCCAGCAGCTGGCGTGGACAGGCCGGCTACGAGCAGTACTTC
TRBV29-1	-	TRBJ2-7	-	CSVLGLPSSYEQYF	TGCAGCGTCTTGGGACTCCCGAGCTCCTACGAGCAGTACTTC
TRBV7-2	-	TRBJ2-2	few	CASTRSDTGELFF	TGTGCCAGCACTCGGAGCGATACCGGGGAGCTGTTTTTT
TRBV4-3	TRBD2	TRBJ2-7	many	CASSPTLSSGRGYEQYF	TGCGCCAGCAGCCCGACCCTCAGTAGCGGGAGAGGATACGAGCAGTACTTC
TRBV19	-	TRBJ2-2	many	CASSIVHGGTGELFF	TGTGCCAGTAGTATAGTTCATGGAGGCACCGGGGAGCTGTTTTTT
TRBV5-1	-	TRBJ1-6	few	CASSFPNSPLHF	TGCGCCAGCAGCTTCCCGAATTCACCCCTCCACTTT
TRBV5-4	-	TRBJ1-5	many	CASSSMDRGEPQHF	TGTGCCAGCAGCTCCATGGACAGAGGGGAGCCCCAGCATTTT
TRBV6-2/TRBV6-3	TRBD2	TRBJ2-1	many	CASSVAGGPFNEQFF	TGTGCCAGCAGTGTAGCGGGAGGGCCCTTCAATGAGCAGTTCTTC
TRBV6-1	TRBD1	TRBJ2-1	many	CASSQGKQGGSEQFF	TGTGCCAGCAGTCAGGGGAAACAGGGGGGTTCTGAGCAGTTCTTC
TRBV20-1	-	TRBJ2-3	many	CSASSTDTQYF	TGCAGTGCTAGTAGCACAGATACGCAGTATTTT
TRBV19	-	TRBJ1-5	many	CASTTRDHNQPQHF	TGTGCCAGTACCACCAGAGACCACAATCAGCCCCAGCATTTT
TRBV7-9	-	TRBJ2-1	many	CASSFEGSSYNEQFF	TGTGCCAGCAGCTTTGAGGGTAGCTCCTACAATGAGCAGTTCTTC
TRBV5-1	-	TRBJ2-5	few	CASSAGTAETQYF	TGCGCCAGCAGCGCTGGGACCGCGGAGACCCAGTACTTC
TRBV3-1	-	TRBJ2-7	few	CASSHLQGYEQYF	TGTGCCAGCAGCCACTTACAGGGTTACGAGCAGTACTTC
TRBV12-3/TRBV12-4	-	TRBJ2-1	many	CASSFSYEQFF	TGTGCCAGCAGTTTTAGCTATGAGCAGTTCTTC